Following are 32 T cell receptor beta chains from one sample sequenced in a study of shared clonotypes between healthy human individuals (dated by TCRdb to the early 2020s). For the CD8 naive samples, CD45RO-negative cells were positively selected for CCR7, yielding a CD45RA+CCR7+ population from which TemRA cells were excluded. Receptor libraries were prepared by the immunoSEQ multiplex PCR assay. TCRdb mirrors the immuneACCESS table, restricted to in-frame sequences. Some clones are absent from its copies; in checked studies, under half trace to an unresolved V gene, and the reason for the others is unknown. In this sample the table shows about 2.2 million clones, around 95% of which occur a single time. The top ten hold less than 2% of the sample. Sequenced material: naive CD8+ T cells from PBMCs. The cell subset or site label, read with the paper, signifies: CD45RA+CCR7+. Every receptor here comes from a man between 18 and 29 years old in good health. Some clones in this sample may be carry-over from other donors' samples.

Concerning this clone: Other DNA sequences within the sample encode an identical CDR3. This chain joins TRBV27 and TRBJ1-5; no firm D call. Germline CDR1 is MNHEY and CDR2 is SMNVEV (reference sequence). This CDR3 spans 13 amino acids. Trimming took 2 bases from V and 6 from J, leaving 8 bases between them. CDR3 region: CASSLRVGQPQHF. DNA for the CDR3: TGTGCCAGCAGTTTACGAGTCGGTCAGCCCCAGCATTTT.

As DNA, the CDR3 is TGCGCCAGCAGCTTTGAAACCGGGACAGGGACCATCGAGCAGTACTTC. Translating it yields CASSFETGTGTIEQYF. The chain joins TRBV5-1 to TRBJ2-7; 9 bases align to TRBD1. The V gene end was trimmed by 2 bases and the J gene end by 6 bases; junction bases not matched to a gene: 12. Germline loops: CDR1 SGHRS, CDR2 YFSETQ. This CDR3 is built from 16 residues.

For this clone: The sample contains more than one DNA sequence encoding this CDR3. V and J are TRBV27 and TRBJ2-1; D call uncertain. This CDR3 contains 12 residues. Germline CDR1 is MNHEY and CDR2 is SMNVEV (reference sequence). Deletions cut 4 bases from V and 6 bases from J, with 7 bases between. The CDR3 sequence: CASSSLGNEQFF. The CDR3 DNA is TGTGCCAGCAGTTCCTTAGGCAATGAGCAGTTCTTC.

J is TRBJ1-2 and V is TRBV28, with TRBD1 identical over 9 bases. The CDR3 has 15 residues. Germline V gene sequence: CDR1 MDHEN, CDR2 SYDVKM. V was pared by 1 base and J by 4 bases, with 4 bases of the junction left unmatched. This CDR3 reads CASSLFTGGGYGYTF. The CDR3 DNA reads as TGTGCCAGCAGTTTATTCACAGGGGGCGGCTATGGCTACACCTTC.

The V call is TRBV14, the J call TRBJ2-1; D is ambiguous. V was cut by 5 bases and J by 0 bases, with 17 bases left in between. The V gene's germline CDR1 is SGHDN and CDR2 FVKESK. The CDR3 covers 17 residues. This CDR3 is CASSFTGRPSSYNEQFF. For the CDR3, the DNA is TGTGCCAGCAGCTTTACCGGGCGTCCGAGCTCCTACAATGAGCAGTTCTTC.

The CDR3 loop is CASSLRTSVFQNGEQFF. Here the CDR3 DNA reads TGTGCCAGCAGTCTCAGGACTAGCGTCTTCCAAAACGGTGAGCAGTTCTTC. This chain links TRBV28 with TRBJ2-1; 9 bases match TRBD2. Losses at the gene ends were 5 bases for V and 9 bases for J; bases not matched to a gene: 17. Germline CDR1 is MDHEN and CDR2 is SYDVKM. The CDR3 has 17 amino acids.

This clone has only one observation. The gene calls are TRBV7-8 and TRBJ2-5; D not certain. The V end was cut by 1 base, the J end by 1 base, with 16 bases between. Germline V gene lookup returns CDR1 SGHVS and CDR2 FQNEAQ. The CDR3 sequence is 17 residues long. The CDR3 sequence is CASSLGAKGPIQETQYF. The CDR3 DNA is TGTGCCAGCAGCTTAGGGGCCAAGGGCCCGATCCAAGAGACCCAGTACTTC.

CDR3: CASSHGDSNYEQYF. For the CDR3, the DNA is TGTGCCAGCAGTCATGGGGACAGTAACTACGAGCAGTACTTC. The chain carries TRBV6-1 and TRBJ2-7, with 7 positions matching TRBD1. CDR1 and CDR2 (germline): MNHNS, SASEGT. This CDR3 comprises 14 residues. After removal of 5 bases from V and 3 bases from J, the junction contained 7 bases not matched to a gene.

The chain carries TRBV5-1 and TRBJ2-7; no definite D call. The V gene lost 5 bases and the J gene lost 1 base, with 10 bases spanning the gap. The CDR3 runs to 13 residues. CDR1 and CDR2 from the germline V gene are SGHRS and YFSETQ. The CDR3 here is CASRPDKSYEQYF. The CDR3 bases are TGCGCCAGCAGACCTGACAAGTCCTACGAGCAGTACTTC.

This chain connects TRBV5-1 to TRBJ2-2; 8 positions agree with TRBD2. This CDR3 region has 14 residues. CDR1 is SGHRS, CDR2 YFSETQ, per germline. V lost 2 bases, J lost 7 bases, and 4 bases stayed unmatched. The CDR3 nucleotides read TGCGCCAGCAGCTTCGCGGGAGGTCTCGGGGAGCTGTTTTTT. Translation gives CASSFAGGLGELFF.

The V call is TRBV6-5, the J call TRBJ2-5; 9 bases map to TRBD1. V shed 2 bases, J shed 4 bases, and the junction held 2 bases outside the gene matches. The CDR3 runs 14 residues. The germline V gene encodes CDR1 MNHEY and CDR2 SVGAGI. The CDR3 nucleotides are TGTGCCAGCAGTTACACAGGGGGCGTAGAGACCCAGTACTTC. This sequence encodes CASSYTGGVETQYF.

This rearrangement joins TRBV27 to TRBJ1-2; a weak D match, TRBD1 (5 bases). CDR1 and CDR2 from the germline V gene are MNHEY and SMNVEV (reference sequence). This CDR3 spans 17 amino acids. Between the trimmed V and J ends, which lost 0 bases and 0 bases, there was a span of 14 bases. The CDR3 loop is CASSLSRDLLANYGYTF. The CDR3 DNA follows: TGTGCCAGCAGTTTATCGAGGGACCTCCTAGCTAACTATGGCTACACCTTC.

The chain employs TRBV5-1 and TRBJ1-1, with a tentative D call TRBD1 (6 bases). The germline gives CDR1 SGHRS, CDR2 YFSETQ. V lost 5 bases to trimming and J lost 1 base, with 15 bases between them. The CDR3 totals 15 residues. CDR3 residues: CASRDRSTENTEAFF. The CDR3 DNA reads TGCGCCAGCAGAGACAGGTCCACGGAGAACACTGAAGCTTTCTTT.

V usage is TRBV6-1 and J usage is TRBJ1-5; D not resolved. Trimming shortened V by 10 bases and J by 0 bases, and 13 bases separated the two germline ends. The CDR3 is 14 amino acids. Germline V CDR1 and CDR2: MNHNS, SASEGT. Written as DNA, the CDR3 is TGTGCCATCGACGGAACTTCTAGCAATCAGCCCCAGCATTTT. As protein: CAIDGTSSNQPQHF.

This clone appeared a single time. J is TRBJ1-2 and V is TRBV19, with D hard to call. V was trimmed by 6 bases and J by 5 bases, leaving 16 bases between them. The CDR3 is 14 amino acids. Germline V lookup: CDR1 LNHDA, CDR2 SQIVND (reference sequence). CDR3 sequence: CASSPVDEVYGYTF. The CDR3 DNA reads TGTGCCAGTAGCCCCGTCGACGAGGTTTATGGCTACACCTTC.

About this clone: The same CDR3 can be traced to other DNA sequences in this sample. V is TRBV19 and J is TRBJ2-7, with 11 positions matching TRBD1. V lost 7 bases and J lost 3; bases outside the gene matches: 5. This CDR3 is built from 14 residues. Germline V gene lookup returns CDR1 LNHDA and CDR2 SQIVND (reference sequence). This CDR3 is CASNPGQGGYEQYF. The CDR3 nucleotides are TGTGCCAGTAATCCGGGACAGGGGGGCTACGAGCAGTACTTC.

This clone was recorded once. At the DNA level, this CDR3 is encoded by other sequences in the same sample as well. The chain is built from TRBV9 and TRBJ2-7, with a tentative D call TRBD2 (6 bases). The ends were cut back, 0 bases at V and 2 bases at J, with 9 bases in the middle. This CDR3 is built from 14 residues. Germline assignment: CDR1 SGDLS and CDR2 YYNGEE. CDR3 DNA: TGTGCCAGCAGCGTAGGGCGGGGTACCTACGAGCAGTACTTC. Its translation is CASSVGRGTYEQYF.

The CDR3 DNA reads TGTGCCAGCAGCCCATCTCGGCTCCGGAATCAGCCCCAGCATTTT. Amino acid sequence: CASSPSRLRNQPQHF. The chain is built from TRBV27 and TRBJ1-5; D is unresolved. Germline V gene data show CDR1 as MNHEY and CDR2 as SMNVEV (reference sequence). This CDR3 contains 15 residues. V was clipped by 6 bases and J by 4 bases, with 16 bases between them.

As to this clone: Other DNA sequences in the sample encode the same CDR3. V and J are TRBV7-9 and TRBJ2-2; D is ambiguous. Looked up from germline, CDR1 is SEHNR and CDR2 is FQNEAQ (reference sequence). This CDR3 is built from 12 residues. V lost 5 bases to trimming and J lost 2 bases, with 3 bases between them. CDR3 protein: CASSRNTGELFF. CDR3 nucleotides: TGTGCCAGCAGCAGAAACACCGGGGAGCTGTTTTTT.

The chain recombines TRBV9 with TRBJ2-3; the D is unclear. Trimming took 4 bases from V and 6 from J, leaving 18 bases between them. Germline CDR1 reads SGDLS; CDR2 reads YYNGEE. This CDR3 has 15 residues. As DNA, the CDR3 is TGTGCCAGCAGCCCCGAGGTAGGGCCCGTGGATACGCAGTATTTT. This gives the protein CASSPEVGPVDTQYF.

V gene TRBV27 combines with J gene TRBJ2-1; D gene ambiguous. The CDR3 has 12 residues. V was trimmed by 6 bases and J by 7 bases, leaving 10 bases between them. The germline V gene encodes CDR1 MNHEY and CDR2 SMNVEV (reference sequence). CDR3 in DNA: TGTGCCAGCAGCTTAAACGTAAATGAGCAGTTCTTC. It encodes CASSLNVNEQFF.

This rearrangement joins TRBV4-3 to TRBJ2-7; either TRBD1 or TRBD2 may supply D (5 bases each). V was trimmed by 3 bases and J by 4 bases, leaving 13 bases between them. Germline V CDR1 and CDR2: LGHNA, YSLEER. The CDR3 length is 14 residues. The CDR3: CASSHDSPGYEQYF. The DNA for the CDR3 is TGCGCCAGCAGCCATGACAGCCCGGGGTACGAGCAGTACTTC.

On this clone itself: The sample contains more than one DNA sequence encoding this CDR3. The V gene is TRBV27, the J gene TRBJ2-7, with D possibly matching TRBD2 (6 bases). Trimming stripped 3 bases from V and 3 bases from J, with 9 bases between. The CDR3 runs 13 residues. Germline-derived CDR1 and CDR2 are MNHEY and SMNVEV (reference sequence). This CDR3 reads CASSLGSGYEQYF. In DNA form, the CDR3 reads TGTGCCAGCAGTTTGGGTAGCGGCTACGAGCAGTACTTC.

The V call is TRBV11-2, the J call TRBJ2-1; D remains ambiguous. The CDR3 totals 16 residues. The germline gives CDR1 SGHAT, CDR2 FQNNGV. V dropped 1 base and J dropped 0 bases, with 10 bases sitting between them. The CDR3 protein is CASSLVPASSYNEQFF. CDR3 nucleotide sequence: TGTGCCAGCAGCTTAGTTCCAGCGAGCTCCTACAATGAGCAGTTCTTC. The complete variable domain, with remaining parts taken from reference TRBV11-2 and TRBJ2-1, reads EAGVAQSPRYKIIEKRQSVAFWCNPISGHATLYWYQQILGQGPKLLIQFQNNGVVDDSQLPKDRFSAERLKGVDSTLKIQPAKLEDSAVYLCASSLVPASSYNEQFFGPGTRLTVL.

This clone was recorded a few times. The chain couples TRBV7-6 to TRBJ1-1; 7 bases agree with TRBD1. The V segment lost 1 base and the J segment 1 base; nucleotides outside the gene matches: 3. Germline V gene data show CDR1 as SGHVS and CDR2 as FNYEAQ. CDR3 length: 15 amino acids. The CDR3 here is CASSLGRQGNTEAFF. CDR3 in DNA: TGTGCCAGCAGCTTAGGGCGACAGGGGAACACTGAAGCTTTCTTT.

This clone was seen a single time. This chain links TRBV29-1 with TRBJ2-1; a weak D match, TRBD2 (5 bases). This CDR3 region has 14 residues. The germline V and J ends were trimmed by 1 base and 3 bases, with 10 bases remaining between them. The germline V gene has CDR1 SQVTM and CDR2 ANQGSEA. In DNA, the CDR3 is TGCAGCGTTGAAGGGACTTCACTCTACAATGAGCAGTTCTTC. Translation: CSVEGTSLYNEQFF.

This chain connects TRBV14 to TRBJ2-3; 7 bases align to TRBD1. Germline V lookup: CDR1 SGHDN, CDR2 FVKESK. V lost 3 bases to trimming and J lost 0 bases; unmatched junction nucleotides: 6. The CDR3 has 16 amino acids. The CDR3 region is CASSHLTGASTDTQYF. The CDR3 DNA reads TGTGCCAGCAGCCACCTTACAGGGGCTAGCACAGATACGCAGTATTTT. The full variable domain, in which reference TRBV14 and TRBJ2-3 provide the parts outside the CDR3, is EAGVTQFPSHSVIEKGQTVTLRCDPISGHDNLYWYRRVMGKEIKFLLHFVKESKQDESGMPNNRFLAERTGGTYSTLKVQPAELEDSGVYFCASSHLTGASTDTQYFGPGTRLTVL.

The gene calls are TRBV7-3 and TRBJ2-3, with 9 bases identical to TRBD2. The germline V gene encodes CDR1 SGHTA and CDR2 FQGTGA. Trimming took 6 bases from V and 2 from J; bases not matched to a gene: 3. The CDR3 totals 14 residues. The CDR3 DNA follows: TGTGCCAGCAGGACTAGCGGACACACAGATACGCAGTATTTT. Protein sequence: CASRTSGHTDTQYF. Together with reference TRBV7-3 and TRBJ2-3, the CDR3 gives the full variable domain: GAGVSQTPSNKVTEKGKYVELRCDPISGHTALYWYRQSLGQGPEFLIYFQGTGAADDSGLPNDRFFAVRPEGSVSTLKIQRTERGDSAVYLCASRTSGHTDTQYFGPGTRLTVL.

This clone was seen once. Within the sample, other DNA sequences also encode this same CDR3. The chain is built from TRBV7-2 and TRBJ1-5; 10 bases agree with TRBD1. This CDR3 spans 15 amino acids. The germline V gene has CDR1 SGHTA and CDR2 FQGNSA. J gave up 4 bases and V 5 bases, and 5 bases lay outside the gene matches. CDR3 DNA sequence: TGTGCCAGCAGCCTGACAGGGGGCTCAAATCAGCCCCAGCATTTT. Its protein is CASSLTGGSNQPQHF. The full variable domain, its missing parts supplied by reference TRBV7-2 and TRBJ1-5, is GAGVSQSPSNKVTEKGKDVELRCDPISGHTALYWYRQSLGQGLEFLIYFQGNSAPDKSGLPSDRFSAERTGGSVSTLTIQRTQQEDSAVYLCASSLTGGSNQPQHFGDGTRLSIL.

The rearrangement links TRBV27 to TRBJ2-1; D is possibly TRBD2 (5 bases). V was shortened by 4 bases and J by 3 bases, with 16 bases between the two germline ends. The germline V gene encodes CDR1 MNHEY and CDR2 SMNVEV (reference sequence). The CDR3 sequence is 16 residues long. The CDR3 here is CASSSPSGGSYNEQFF. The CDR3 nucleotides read TGTGCCAGCAGTTCCCCAAGCGGTGGCAGCTACAATGAGCAGTTCTTC.

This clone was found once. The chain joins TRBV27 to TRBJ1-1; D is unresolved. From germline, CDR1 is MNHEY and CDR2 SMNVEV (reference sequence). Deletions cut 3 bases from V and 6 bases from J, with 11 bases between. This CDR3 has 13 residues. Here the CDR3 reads CASSFFPSSEAFF. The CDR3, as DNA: TGTGCCAGCAGTTTCTTTCCCTCGTCTGAAGCTTTCTTT.

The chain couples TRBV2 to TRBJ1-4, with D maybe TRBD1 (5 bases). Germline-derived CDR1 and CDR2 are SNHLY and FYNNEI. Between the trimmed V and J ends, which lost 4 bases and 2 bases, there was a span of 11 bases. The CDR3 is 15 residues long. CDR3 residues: CASSVTAGTNEKLFF. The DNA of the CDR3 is TGTGCCAGCAGTGTAACAGCAGGGACTAATGAAAAACTGTTTTTT.